The clone carrying this TCR beta chain has more than one count but fewer than ten. The sample is drawn from a study of T cell repertoires in cytomegalovirus infection. MiXCR was run by TCRdb on the reads, yielding one entry per CDR3 protein. The table includes over 150,000 distinct CDR3 sequences, about a sixth detected once. The source is a human donor in good health (CMV status not recorded). Some clones in this sample may be carry-over from other donors' samples. The sample comprised CD8+ T cells from PBMCs.

CDR3 amino acids: CASSPGVVRTDTQYF. CDR3 nucleotides: TGTGCCAGCAGTCCCGGGGTAGTCCGCACAGATACGCAGTATTTT. The chain joins TRBV12-3 or TRBV12-4 to TRBJ2-3; a possible D gene is TRBD2 (5 bases). This CDR3 comprises 15 residues. V was shortened by 5 bases and J by 1 base, with 13 bases between the two germline ends.